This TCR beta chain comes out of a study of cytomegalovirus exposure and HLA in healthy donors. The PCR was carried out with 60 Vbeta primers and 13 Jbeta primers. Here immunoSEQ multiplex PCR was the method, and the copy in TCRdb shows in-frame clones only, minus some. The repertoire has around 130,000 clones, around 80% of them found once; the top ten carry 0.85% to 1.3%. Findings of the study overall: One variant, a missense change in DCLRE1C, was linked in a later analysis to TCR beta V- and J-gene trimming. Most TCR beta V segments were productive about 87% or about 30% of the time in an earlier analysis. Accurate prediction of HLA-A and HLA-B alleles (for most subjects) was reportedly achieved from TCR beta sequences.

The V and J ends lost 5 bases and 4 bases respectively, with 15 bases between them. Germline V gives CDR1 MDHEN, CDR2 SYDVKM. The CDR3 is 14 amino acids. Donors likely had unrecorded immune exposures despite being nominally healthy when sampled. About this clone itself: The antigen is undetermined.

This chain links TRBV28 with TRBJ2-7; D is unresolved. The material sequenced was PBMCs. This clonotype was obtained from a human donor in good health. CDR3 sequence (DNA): TGTGCCAGCAGTACAGCCCAACCTTCTTACGAGCAGTACTTC. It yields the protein CASSTAQPSYEQYF.